This section outlines one T cell receptor beta chain sequence together with its context. The data stem from a study of shared clonotypes between healthy human individuals. TCRdb keeps only in-frame clones here, not all; method: immunoSEQ multiplex PCR. The profile shows about 1.1 million clones, around three quarters of them singletons. Trimming removed 6 bases from V and 4 bases from J, with 7 bases in between. The CDR3 loop spans 12 amino acids. The V gene's germline CDR1 is MDHEN and CDR2 SYDVKM. This chain links TRBV28 with TRBJ1-5; no clear D. The sequenced sample consisted of memory CD4+ T cells from PBMCs. As to subset: CD45RA-negative fraction. This sequence originates from a man between 18 and 35 years old in good health. Some clones in this sample may be carry-over from other donors' samples. CDR3 sequence reads: CASREVNQPQHF. In nucleotides, the CDR3 is TGTGCCAGCAGGGAGGTAAATCAGCCCCAGCATTTT.